This note documents a single T cell receptor (beta chain) sequence. The entry originates in a study of blood T cell repertoires in COVID-19. Study context: Acute and convalescent COVID-19 samples came from the United States, Italy and Spain.

In germline, CDR1 is WNHNN, CDR2 SYGVQD (reference sequence). Trimming shortened V by 2 bases and J by 5 bases, and 10 bases separated the two germline ends. The CDR3 totals 14 residues. Repertoires were generated with immunoSEQ multiplex PCR, while TCRdb's copy carries only in-frame clones and drops some. This table has over 130,000 clones, about nine tenths appearing once. The source is a woman aged 60-75 years with active or convalescent COVID-19. The sample was peripheral blood. The genes are TRBV10-1 and TRBJ2-1; TRBD2 is a possible D gene (5 bases). CDR3 bases: TGCGCCAGCAGTGAGGCTAGCCCAAACAATGAGCAGTTCTTC. This translates into CASSEASPNNEQFF.